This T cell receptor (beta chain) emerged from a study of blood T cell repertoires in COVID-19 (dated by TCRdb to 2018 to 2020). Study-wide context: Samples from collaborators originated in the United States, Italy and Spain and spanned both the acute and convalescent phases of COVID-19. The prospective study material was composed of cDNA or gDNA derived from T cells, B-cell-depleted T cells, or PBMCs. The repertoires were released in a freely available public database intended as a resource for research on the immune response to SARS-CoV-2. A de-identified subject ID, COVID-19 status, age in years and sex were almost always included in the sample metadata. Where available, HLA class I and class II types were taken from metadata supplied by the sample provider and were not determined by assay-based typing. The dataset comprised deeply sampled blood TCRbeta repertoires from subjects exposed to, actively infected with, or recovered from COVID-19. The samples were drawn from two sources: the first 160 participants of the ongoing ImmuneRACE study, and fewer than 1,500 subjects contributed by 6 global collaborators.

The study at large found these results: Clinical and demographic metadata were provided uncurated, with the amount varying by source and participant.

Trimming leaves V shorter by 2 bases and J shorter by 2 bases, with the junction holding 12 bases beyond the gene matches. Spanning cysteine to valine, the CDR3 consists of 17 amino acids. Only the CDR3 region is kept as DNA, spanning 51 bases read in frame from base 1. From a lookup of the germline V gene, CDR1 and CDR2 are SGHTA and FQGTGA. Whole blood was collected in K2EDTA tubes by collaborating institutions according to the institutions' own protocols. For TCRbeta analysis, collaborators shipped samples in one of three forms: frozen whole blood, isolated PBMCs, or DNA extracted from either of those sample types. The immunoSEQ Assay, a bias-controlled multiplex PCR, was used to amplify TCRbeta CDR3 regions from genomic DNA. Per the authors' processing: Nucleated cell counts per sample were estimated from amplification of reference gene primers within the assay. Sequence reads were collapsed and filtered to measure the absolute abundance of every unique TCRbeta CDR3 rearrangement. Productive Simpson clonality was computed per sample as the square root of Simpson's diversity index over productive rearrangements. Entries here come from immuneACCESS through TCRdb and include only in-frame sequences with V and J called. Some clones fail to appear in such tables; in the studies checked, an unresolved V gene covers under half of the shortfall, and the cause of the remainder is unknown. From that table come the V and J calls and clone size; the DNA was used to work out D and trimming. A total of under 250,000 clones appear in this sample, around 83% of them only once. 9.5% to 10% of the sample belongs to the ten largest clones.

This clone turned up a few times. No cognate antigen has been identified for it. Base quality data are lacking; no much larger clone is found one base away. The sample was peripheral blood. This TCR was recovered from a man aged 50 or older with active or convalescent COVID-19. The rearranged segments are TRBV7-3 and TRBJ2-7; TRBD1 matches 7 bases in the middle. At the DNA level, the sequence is TGTGCCAGCAGCTTAGAATTCGACAGGGAAGTCGCCTACGAGCAGTACGTC. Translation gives CASSLEFDREVAYEQYV.